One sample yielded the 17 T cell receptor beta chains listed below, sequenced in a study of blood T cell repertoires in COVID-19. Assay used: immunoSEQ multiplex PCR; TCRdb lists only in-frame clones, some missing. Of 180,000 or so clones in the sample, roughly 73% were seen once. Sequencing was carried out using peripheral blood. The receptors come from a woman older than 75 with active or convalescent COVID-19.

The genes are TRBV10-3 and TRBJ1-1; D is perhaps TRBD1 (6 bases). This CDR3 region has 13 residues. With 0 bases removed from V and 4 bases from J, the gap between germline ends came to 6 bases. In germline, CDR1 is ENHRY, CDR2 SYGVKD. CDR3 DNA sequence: TGTGCCATCAGTGAGTCAGGGGGCACTGAAGCTTTCTTT. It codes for CAISESGGTEAFF.

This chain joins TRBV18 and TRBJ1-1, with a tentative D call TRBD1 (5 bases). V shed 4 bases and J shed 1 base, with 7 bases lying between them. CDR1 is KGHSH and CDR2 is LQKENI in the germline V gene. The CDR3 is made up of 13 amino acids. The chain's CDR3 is CASSQQGNTEAFF. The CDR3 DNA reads TGTGCCAGCTCACAGCAGGGGAACACTGAAGCTTTCTTT.

In DNA, the CDR3 is TGTGCCAGCAGCCCGACGACAGGGGGCGCGGGGACCCAGTACTTC. This encodes CASSPTTGGAGTQYF. The chain links TRBV7-2 to TRBJ2-5, with 10 nucleotides matching TRBD1. J gave up 7 bases and V 5 bases, and 10 bases lay outside the gene matches. The germline V gene has CDR1 SGHTA and CDR2 FQGNSA. The CDR3 has 15 amino acids.

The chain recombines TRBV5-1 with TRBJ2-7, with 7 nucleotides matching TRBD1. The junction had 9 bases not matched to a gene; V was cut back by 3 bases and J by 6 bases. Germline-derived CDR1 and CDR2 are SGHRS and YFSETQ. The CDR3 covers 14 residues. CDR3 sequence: CASSSRDSTTEQYF. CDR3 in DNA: TGCGCCAGCAGCTCCAGGGACAGCACGACCGAGCAGTACTTC.

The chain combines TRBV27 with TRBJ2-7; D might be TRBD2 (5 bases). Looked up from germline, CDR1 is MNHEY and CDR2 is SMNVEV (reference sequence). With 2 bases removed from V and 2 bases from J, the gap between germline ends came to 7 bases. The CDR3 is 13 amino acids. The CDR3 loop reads CASSLSGPYEQYF. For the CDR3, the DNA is TGTGCCAGCAGTTTAAGCGGCCCCTACGAGCAGTACTTC.

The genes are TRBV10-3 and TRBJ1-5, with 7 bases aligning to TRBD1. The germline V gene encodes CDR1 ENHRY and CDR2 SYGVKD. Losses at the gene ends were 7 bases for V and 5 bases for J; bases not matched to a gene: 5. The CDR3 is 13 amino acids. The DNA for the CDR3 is TGTGCCATCACCGGACAGGCTGATCAGCCCCAGCATTTT. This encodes CAITGQADQPQHF.

CDR3 region: CASTLTGIGYSPLHF. The CDR3 DNA follows: TGTGCCAGCACCCTGACAGGGATAGGGTATTCACCCCTCCACTTT. This rearrangement joins TRBV28 to TRBJ1-6, with TRBD1 identical over 7 bases. This CDR3 contains 15 residues. In germline, CDR1 is MDHEN, CDR2 SYDVKM. J gave up 8 bases and V 7 bases, and 11 bases lay outside the gene matches.

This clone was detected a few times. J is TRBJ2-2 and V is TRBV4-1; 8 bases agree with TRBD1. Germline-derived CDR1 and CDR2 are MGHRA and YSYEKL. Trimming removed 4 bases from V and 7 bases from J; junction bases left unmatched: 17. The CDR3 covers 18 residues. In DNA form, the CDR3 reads TGCGCCAGCAGCCCCCGCTTTGGAGCGACAGGGGCCCACGGGGAGCTGTTTTTT. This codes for CASSPRFGATGAHGELFF.

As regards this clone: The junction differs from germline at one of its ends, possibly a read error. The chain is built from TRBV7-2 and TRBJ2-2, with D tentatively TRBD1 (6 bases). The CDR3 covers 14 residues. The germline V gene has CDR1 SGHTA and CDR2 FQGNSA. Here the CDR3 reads CAGSLQGFTGELFF. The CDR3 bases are TGTGCCGGCAGCTTACAGGGATTCACCGGGGAGCTGTTTTTT.

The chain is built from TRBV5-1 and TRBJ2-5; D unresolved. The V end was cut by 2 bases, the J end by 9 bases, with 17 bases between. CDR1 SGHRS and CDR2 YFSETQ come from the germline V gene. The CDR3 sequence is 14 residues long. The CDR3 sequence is CASSFESVPPAQYF. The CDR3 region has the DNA TGCGCCAGCAGCTTCGAATCCGTCCCCCCGGCCCAGTACTTC.

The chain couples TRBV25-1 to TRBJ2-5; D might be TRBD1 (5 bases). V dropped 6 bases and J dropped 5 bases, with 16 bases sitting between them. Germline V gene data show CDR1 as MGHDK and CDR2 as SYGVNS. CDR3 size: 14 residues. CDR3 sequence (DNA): TGTGCCAGCAGCCCCCCGGCCTCAGGGGAGACCCAGTACTTC. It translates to CASSPPASGETQYF. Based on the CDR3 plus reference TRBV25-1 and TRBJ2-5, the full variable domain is EADIYQTPRYLVIGTGKKITLECSQTMGHDKMYWYQQDPGMELHLIHYSYGVNSTEKGDLSSESTVSRIRTEHFPLTLESARPSHTSQYLCASSPPASGETQYFGPGTRLLVL.

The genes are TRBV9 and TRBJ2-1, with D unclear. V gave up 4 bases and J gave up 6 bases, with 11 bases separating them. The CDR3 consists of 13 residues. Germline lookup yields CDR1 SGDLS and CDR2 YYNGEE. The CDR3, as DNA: TGTGCCAGCAGCCTAAGTCAGGTCAATGAGCAGTTCTTC. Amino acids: CASSLSQVNEQFF.

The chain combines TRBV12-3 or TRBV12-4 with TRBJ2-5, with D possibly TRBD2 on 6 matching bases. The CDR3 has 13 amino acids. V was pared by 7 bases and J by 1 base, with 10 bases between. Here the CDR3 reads CASTRDSQETQYF. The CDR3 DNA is TGTGCCAGCACCCGGGACTCCCAAGAGACCCAGTACTTC.

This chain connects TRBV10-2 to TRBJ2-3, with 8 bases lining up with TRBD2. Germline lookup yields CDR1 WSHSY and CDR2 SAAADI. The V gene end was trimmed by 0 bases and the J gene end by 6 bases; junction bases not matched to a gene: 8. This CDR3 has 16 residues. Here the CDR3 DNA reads TGCGCCAGCAGTGAGTCAACTAGCGGTGTCAAGGATACGCAGTATTTT. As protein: CASSESTSGVKDTQYF.

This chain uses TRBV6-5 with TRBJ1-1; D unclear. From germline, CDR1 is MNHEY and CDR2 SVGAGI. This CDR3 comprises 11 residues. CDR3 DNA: TGTGTAAGCGTTATGAACACTGAAGCTTTCTTT. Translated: CVSVMNTEAFF.

CDR3 nucleotides: TGTGCCAGCAGTTTATTCGCAGGGGGCACTGAAGCTTTCTTT. This encodes CASSLFAGGTEAFF. The V call is TRBV27, the J call TRBJ1-1, with TRBD1 matching over 7 bases. There are 14 residues in the CDR3. The V gene end was trimmed by 1 base and the J gene end by 4 bases; junction bases not matched to a gene: 3. CDR1 is MNHEY and CDR2 is SMNVEV in the germline V gene (reference sequence).

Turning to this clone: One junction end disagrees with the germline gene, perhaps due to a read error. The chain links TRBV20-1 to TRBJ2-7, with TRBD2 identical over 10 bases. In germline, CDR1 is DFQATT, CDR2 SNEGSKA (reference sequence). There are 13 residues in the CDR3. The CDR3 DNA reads TGCAGGGCTAGTAAGCGGGGGGGCTACGAGCAGTACTTC. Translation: CRASKRGGYEQYF.